Each of the 2 T cell receptor beta chains below was sequenced from the same sample in a study of T cells in Graves' hyperthyroidism and ophthalmopathy. Amplification yielded TCR beta CDR3 regions, with RNA transcripts as the source. The HTBI primer set drove a first-round RT-PCR of the TCR CDR3. TCRdb fed the multiplex PCR reads into MiXCR, producing one record per CDR3 protein. The sample yields around 660,000 distinct CDR3 sequences, about 45% seen once. The source material was peripheral blood or thyroid tissue (not recorded which). The receptors here all came from an adult man with Graves' disease, either hyperthyroidism or ophthalmopathy (not recorded which).

This clonotype was recorded many times. The chain links TRBV20-1 to TRBJ1-2, with TRBD1 matching 7 bases. J was trimmed by 2 bases and V by 4 bases; bases with no gene match: 10. This CDR3 spans 15 amino acids. Germline V gives CDR1 DFQATT, CDR2 SNEGSKA (reference sequence). CDR3 region: CSANSPGQTNYGYTF. The CDR3 DNA is TGCAGTGCTAATTCCCCGGGACAGACCAACTATGGCTACACCTTC.

This clonotype was recorded a few times. V and J are TRBV19 and TRBJ2-7; weak D call: TRBD2 (5 bases). Germline V gives CDR1 LNHDA, CDR2 SQIVND (reference sequence). This CDR3 is 14 amino acids long. V gave up 5 bases and J gave up 6 bases, with 17 bases separating them. The CDR3 DNA follows: TGTGCCAGTAGTGCAACGGGATACACGAGCGAGCAGTACTTC. This translates into CASSATGYTSEQYF.